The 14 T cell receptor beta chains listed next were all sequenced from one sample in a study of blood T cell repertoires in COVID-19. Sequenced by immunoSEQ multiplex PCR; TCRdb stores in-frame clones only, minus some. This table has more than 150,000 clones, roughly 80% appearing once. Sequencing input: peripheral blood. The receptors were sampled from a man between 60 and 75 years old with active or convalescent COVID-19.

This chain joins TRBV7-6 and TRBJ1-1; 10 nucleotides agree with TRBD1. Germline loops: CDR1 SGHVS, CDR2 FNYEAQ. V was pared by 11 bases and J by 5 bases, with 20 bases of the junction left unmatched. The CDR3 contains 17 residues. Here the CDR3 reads CAGREPGQGIRNTEAFF. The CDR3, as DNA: TGTGCCGGTCGTGAACCGGGACAGGGGATCCGTAATACTGAAGCTTTCTTT.

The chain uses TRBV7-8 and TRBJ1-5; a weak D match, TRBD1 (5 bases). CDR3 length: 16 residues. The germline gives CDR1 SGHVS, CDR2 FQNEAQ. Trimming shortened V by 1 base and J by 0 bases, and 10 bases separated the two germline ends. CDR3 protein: CASSLGQHYSNQPQHF. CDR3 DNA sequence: TGTGCCAGCAGCTTAGGACAGCATTATAGCAATCAGCCCCAGCATTTT.

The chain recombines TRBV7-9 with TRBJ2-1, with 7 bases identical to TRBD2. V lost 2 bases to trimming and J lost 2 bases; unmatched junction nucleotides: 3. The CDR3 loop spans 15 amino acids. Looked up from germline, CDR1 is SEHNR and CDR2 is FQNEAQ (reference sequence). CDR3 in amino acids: CASSLRLAAYNEQFF. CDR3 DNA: TGTGCCAGCAGCTTACGGCTAGCGGCCTACAATGAGCAGTTCTTC.

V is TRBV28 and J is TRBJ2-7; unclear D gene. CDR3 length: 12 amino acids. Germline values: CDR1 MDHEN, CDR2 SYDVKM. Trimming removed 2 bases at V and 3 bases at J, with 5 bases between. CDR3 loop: CASSLLGYEQYF. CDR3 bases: TGTGCCAGCAGTTTACTCGGCTACGAGCAGTACTTC.

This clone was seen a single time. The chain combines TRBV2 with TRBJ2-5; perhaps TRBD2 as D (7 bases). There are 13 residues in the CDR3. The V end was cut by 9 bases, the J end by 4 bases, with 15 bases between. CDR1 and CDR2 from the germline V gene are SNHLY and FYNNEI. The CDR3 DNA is TGTGCCAGTCGGAAGGGGGGGGTAGAGACCCAGTACTTC. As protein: CASRKGGVETQYF.

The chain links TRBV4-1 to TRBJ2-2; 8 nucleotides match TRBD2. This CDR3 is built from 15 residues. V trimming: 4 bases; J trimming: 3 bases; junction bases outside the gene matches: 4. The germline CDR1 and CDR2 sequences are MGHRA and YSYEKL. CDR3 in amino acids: CASSPGTRDTGELFF. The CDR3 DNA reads TGCGCCAGCAGCCCCGGGACTAGGGACACCGGGGAGCTGTTTTTT.

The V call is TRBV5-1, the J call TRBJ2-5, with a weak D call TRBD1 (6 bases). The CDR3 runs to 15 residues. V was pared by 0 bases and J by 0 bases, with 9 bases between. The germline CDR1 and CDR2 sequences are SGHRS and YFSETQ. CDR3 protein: CASSLGRGYQETQYF. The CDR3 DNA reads TGCGCCAGCAGCTTGGGCAGGGGATACCAAGAGACCCAGTACTTC.

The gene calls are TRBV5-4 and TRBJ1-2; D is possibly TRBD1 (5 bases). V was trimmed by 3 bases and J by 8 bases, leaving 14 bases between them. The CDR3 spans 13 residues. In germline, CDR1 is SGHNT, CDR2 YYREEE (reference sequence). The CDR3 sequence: CASSSAGMGGYTF. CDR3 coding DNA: TGTGCCAGCAGCTCAGCAGGGATGGGAGGCTACACCTTC.

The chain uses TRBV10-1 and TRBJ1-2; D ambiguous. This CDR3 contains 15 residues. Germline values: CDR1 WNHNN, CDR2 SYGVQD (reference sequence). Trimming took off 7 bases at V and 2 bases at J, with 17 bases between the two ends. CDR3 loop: CASTPPRTQNYGYTF. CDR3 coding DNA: TGCGCCAGCACTCCTCCCCGGACTCAAAACTATGGCTACACCTTC.

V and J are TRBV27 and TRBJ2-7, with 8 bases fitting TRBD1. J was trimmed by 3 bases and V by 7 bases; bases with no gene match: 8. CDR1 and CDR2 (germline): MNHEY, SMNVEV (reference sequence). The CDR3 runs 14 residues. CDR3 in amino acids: CASTARGRIYEQYF. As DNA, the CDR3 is TGTGCCAGCACCGCCAGGGGGCGCATCTACGAGCAGTACTTC.

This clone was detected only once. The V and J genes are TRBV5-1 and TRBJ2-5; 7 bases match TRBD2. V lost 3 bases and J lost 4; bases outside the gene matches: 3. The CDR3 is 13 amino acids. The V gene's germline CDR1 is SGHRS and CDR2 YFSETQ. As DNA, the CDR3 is TGCGCCAGCAGCTGGCCGGGGGGAGAGACCCAGTACTTC. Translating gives CASSWPGGETQYF.

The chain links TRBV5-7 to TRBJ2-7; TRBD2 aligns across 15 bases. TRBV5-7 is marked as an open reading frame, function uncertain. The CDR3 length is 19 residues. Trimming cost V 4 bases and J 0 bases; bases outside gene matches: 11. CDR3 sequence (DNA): TGTGCCAGCAGCCCAGGACTAGCGGGAGGGGTCTTTAGCTCCTACGAGCAGTACTTC. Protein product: CASSPGLAGGVFSSYEQYF.

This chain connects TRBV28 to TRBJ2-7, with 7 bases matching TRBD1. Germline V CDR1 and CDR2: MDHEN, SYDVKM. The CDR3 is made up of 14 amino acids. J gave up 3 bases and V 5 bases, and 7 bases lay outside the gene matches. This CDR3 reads CASSVRQGNYEQYF. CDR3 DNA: TGTGCCAGCAGTGTCCGACAGGGAAACTACGAGCAGTACTTC.

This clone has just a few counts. CDR3 sequence: CASSQDLGGRLHEQYF. In DNA form, the CDR3 reads TGCGCCAGCAGCCAAGATCTCGGCGGGAGACTCCACGAGCAGTACTTC. The chain couples TRBV4-3 to TRBJ2-7; the match to TRBD2 covers 7 bases. The CDR3 totals 16 residues. The ends lost 0 bases at V and 5 bases at J; junction bases unmatched: 10. In germline, CDR1 is LGHNA, CDR2 YSLEER.